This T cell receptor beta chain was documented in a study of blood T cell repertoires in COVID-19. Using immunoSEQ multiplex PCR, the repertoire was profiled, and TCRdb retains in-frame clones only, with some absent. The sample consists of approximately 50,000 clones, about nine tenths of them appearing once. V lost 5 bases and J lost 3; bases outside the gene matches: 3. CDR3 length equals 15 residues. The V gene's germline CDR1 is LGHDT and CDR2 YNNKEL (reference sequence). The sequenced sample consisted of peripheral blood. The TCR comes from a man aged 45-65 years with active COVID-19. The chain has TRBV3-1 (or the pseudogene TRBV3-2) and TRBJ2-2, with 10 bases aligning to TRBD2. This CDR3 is CASSTGTSDTGELFF. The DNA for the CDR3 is TGTGCCAGCAGCACCGGGACTAGCGACACCGGGGAGCTGTTTTTT.